Listed here are 30 T cell receptor beta chains from one sample, sequenced in a study of blood T cell repertoires in COVID-19. Clones were sequenced by immunoSEQ multiplex PCR, and TCRdb holds only the in-frame ones, with some missing. Among 200,000 to 250,000 clones listed, about 90% were seen once. Sequenced input: peripheral blood. Receptors originate from a man in his thirties or forties with acute or convalescent COVID-19.

In nucleotides, the CDR3 is TGTGCCAGCAACACCCAAGCGGCTAGCGGGAGTGATGAGCAGTTCTTC. Its protein is CASNTQAASGSDEQFF. The chain is built from TRBV28 and TRBJ2-1, with 10 bases that match TRBD2. This CDR3 spans 16 amino acids. The junction had 14 bases not matched to a gene; V was cut back by 7 bases and J by 8 bases. Germline V CDR1 and CDR2: MDHEN, SYDVKM.

The chain joins TRBV20-1 to TRBJ1-2; D is uncertain. The CDR3 is 11 residues long. Germline V gene sequence: CDR1 DFQATT, CDR2 SNEGSKA (reference sequence). V was shortened by 1 base and J by 3 bases, with 3 bases between the two germline ends. CDR3 in amino acids: CSARADYGYTF. CDR3 sequence (DNA): TGCAGTGCTAGAGCCGACTATGGCTACACCTTC.

CDR3 sequence: CASSSDTEAFF. In nucleotides, the CDR3 is TGTGCCAGCAGTTCGGACACTGAAGCTTTCTTT. This chain joins TRBV12-3 or TRBV12-4 and TRBJ1-1; D gene ambiguous. Trimming cost V 4 bases and J 3 bases, with 3 bases left between them. This CDR3 comprises 11 residues.

This clone has only one observation. This rearrangement joins TRBV5-8 to TRBJ2-2, with TRBD1 matching over 9 bases. CDR3 size: 16 residues. V was clipped by 3 bases and J by 2 bases; unmatched bases: 5. Germline CDR1 reads SGHTS; CDR2 reads YDEGEE. CDR3 loop: CASSSGTGRNTGELFF. CDR3 coding DNA: TGTGCCAGCAGCTCCGGGACAGGGAGAAACACCGGGGAGCTGTTTTTT.

The V gene is TRBV9, the J gene TRBJ1-1; D remains unclear. In germline, CDR1 is SGDLS, CDR2 YYNGEE. The ends were cut back, 4 bases at V and 3 bases at J, with 16 bases in the middle. The CDR3 spans 15 residues. The CDR3 nucleotides are TGTGCCAGCAGCCCTTGGCCATCGAGGGACACTGAAGCTTTCTTT. The encoded protein is CASSPWPSRDTEAFF.

The chain recombines TRBV4-1 with TRBJ1-1; possibly TRBD1 for D (6 bases). CDR3 length: 18 residues. Germline-derived CDR1 and CDR2 are MGHRA and YSYEKL. Trimming removed 1 base at V and 3 bases at J, with 21 bases between. The CDR3 reads CASSQVGGQTRADTEAFF. Here the CDR3 DNA reads TGCGCCAGCAGCCAAGTTGGTGGACAGACTCGTGCCGACACTGAAGCTTTCTTT.

The V and J genes are TRBV19 and TRBJ1-4, with 8 nucleotides matching TRBD1. J was trimmed by 8 bases and V by 7 bases; bases with no gene match: 12. This CDR3 region has 15 residues. Germline V gene sequence: CDR1 LNHDA, CDR2 SQIVND (reference sequence). The CDR3 loop reads CASNQTGESREKLFF. DNA of the CDR3: TGTGCCAGTAACCAGACAGGGGAATCTCGGGAAAAACTGTTTTTT.

This chain uses TRBV9 with TRBJ2-7; 12 nucleotides line up with TRBD1. The CDR3 has 13 amino acids. CDR1 and CDR2 from the germline V gene are SGDLS and YYNGEE. J gave up 5 bases and V 5 bases, and 2 bases lay outside the gene matches. CDR3 nucleotide sequence: TGTGCCAGCAGGGGACAGGGGGCACACGAGCAGTACTTC. Encoded protein: CASRGQGAHEQYF. The full variable domain, its missing parts supplied by reference TRBV9 and TRBJ2-7, is DSGVTQTPKHLITATGQRVTLRCSPRSGDLSVYWYQQSLDQGLQFLIQYYNGEERAKGNILERFSAQQFPDLHSELNLSSLELGDSALYFCASRGQGAHEQYFGPGTRLTVT.

The chain couples TRBV7-3 to TRBJ2-7; possibly TRBD2 for D (6 bases). The CDR3 runs to 14 residues. Between the trimmed V and J ends, which lost 2 bases and 3 bases, there was a span of 11 bases. Germline CDR1 SGHTA, CDR2 FQGTGA. The CDR3 DNA sequence: TGTGCCAGCAGCTTAGGGGGGAAGGGCTACGAGCAGTACTTC. Its protein product is CASSLGGKGYEQYF.

The chain joins TRBV7-2 to TRBJ1-1, with a tentative D call TRBD1 (5 bases). With 7 bases removed from V and 1 base from J, the gap between germline ends came to 13 bases. Germline CDR1 SGHTA, CDR2 FQGNSA. The CDR3 loop spans 14 amino acids. The CDR3 protein is CASTLGQGNTEAFF. The CDR3 DNA reads TGTGCCAGCACCTTGGGGCAGGGGAACACTGAAGCTTTCTTT.

The sample holds a few counts of this clone. A read error may account for a junction end that differs from germline. J is TRBJ2-7 and V is TRBV7-7, with 7 positions matching TRBD1. Germline CDR1 is SSHAT and CDR2 is FNYEAQ (reference sequence). The CDR3 sequence is 14 residues long. The DNA of the CDR3 is TGTGCTAGCAGCCCAAGACAGGGACCCTACGAGCAGTACTTC. Protein sequence: CASSPRQGPYEQYF.

This clone has a handful of counts. The chain recombines TRBV5-1 with TRBJ1-5; D might be TRBD1 (5 bases). The CDR3 has 14 residues. Germline CDR1 and CDR2: SGHRS and YFSETQ. The V end was cut by 4 bases, the J end by 4 bases, with 12 bases between. The CDR3 sequence is CASSPGGANQPQHF. CDR3 DNA: TGCGCCAGCAGCCCTGGCGGGGCAAATCAGCCCCAGCATTTT.

This chain connects TRBV5-8 to TRBJ2-2; 7 nucleotides align to TRBD2. CDR1 and CDR2 from the germline V gene are SGHTS and YDEGEE. CDR3 length equals 16 residues. The V and J ends lost 4 bases and 6 bases, in that order; junction bases with no gene match: 12. CDR3 in amino acids: CASSPNWAGVAGELFF. DNA of the CDR3: TGTGCCAGCAGCCCCAACTGGGCGGGAGTTGCCGGGGAGCTGTTTTTT.

This chain joins TRBV11-1 and TRBJ2-1; 8 nucleotides align to TRBD2. Germline values: CDR1 SGHAT, CDR2 FQDESV (reference sequence). Trimming at V came to 4 bases and at J to 6 bases, leaving 5 bases not matched to a gene. CDR3 length equals 14 residues. The CDR3 DNA sequence: TGTGCCAGCAGCTCGACTAGCGTTAGCAATGAGCAGTTCTTC. Encoded protein: CASSSTSVSNEQFF. The variable domain in full, with the rest retrieved from reference TRBV11-1 and TRBJ2-1, is EAEVAQSPRYKITEKSQAVAFWCDPISGHATLYWYRQILGQGPELLVQFQDESVVDDSQLPKDRFSAERLKGVDSTLKIQPAELGDSAMYLCASSSTSVSNEQFFGPGTRLTVL.

As DNA, the CDR3 is TGCGCCAGCAGCGCCTCGACAGGGGCCTACAATGAGCAGTTCTTC. Its translation: CASSASTGAYNEQFF. The chain employs TRBV5-1 and TRBJ2-1; 8 bases agree with TRBD1. The CDR3 is 15 residues long. Germline loops: CDR1 SGHRS, CDR2 YFSETQ. V gave up 4 bases and J gave up 2 bases; unmatched junction bases: 5.

The J gene is TRBJ2-7, the V gene TRBV3-1 (or the pseudogene TRBV3-2); TRBD2 agrees at 13 bases. The V gene's germline CDR1 is LGHDT and CDR2 YNNKEL (reference sequence). The trim removed 3 bases at V and 3 bases at J, leaving 2 bases unmatched. CDR3 length equals 15 residues. CDR3 in amino acids: CASSHTSGRGYEQYF. For the CDR3, the DNA is TGTGCCAGCAGCCATACTAGCGGGAGGGGCTACGAGCAGTACTTC.

The V call is TRBV10-2, the J call TRBJ1-1; D may be TRBD1 (5 bases). Germline CDR1 WSHSY, CDR2 SAAADI. Trimming shortened V by 4 bases and J by 7 bases, and 10 bases separated the two germline ends. The CDR3 spans 12 residues. The CDR3 sequence is CASSAYDSEAFF. For the CDR3, the DNA is TGCGCCAGCAGTGCATACGACAGTGAAGCTTTCTTT.

This clone was found a few times. The chain uses TRBV28 and TRBJ2-7; 14 nucleotides line up with TRBD2. This CDR3 has 17 amino acids. V trimming: 6 bases; J trimming: 5 bases; junction bases outside the gene matches: 12. From germline, CDR1 is MDHEN and CDR2 SYDVKM. CDR3 sequence reads: CASSVPKGLAGENEQYF. The CDR3 nucleotides are TGTGCCAGCAGCGTCCCTAAGGGACTAGCGGGAGAAAACGAGCAGTACTTC.

The chain carries TRBV27 and TRBJ2-1; D not resolved. CDR1 is MNHEY and CDR2 is SMNVEV in the germline V gene (reference sequence). V was clipped by 3 bases and J by 0 bases, with 15 bases between them. The CDR3 totals 17 residues. CDR3 sequence reads: CASSFGGFRSSYNEQFF. Written as DNA, the CDR3 is TGTGCCAGCAGTTTTGGCGGCTTCCGTAGCTCCTACAATGAGCAGTTCTTC.

This sequence joins TRBV6-5 and TRBJ1-3; 7 bases agree with TRBD1. Trimming removed 6 bases from V and 2 bases from J; junction bases left unmatched: 7. Germline V gives CDR1 MNHEY, CDR2 SVGAGI. The CDR3 spans 15 residues. The CDR3 DNA sequence: TGTGCCAGCAGGCCCTACGACAGGGCTGGAAACACCATATATTTT. Translation gives CASRPYDRAGNTIYF.

The chain links TRBV18 to TRBJ2-3; 9 bases fit TRBD2. V lost 2 bases to trimming and J lost 2 bases; unmatched junction nucleotides: 2. The CDR3 runs to 15 residues. The V gene's germline CDR1 is KGHSH and CDR2 LQKENI. CDR3 DNA sequence: TGTGCCAGCTCACCAAGCGGGGGGAACACAGATACGCAGTATTTT. Translation: CASSPSGGNTDTQYF.

This chain links TRBV3-1 (or the pseudogene TRBV3-2) with TRBJ2-3; TRBD2 matches at 9 bases. This CDR3 is built from 15 residues. CDR1 LGHDT and CDR2 YNNKEL come from the germline V gene (reference sequence). V was clipped by 5 bases and J by 5 bases; unmatched bases: 8. CDR3 residues: CASSGPGLARDTQYF. The CDR3, as DNA: TGTGCCAGCAGCGGGCCGGGACTAGCTAGAGATACGCAGTATTTT.

The genes are TRBV11-3 and TRBJ2-5, with TRBD1 as a possible D gene (6 bases). CDR3 length: 13 amino acids. The germline CDR1 and CDR2 sequences are SGHNT and YENEEA. The V gene lost 2 bases and the J gene lost 7 bases, with 11 bases spanning the gap. The chain's CDR3 is CASSLTQGRTQYF. CDR3 nucleotide sequence: TGTGCCAGCAGCTTAACACAGGGAAGGACCCAGTACTTC.

V is TRBV27 and J is TRBJ2-5; 7 positions agree with TRBD1. With V trimmed by 2 bases and J by 2 bases, 8 bases remained unmatched. Germline CDR1 is MNHEY and CDR2 is SMNVEV (reference sequence). This CDR3 is built from 16 residues. CDR3 region: CASSLGYRGSQETQYF. In DNA, the CDR3 is TGTGCCAGCAGTTTAGGATACAGGGGCTCTCAAGAGACCCAGTACTTC.

V is TRBV19 and J is TRBJ2-1; 8 bases match TRBD2. Trimming at V came to 6 bases and at J to 0 bases, leaving 7 bases not matched to a gene. The CDR3 has 16 amino acids. The germline V gene has CDR1 LNHDA and CDR2 SQIVND (reference sequence). CDR3 sequence reads: CASSFPSGSSYNEQFF. In DNA form, the CDR3 reads TGTGCCAGTAGCTTCCCGAGCGGGAGCTCCTACAATGAGCAGTTCTTC.

This clone appeared a single time. This chain joins TRBV5-1 and TRBJ2-2; D is possibly TRBD1 (6 bases). The germline CDR1 and CDR2 sequences are SGHRS and YFSETQ. V lost 4 bases to trimming and J lost 5 bases, with 18 bases between them. This CDR3 has 16 amino acids. CDR3 sequence reads: CASSPSGTIKTGELFF. Written as DNA, the CDR3 is TGCGCCAGCAGCCCTTCCGGGACAATAAAAACCGGGGAGCTGTTTTTT.

The rearrangement joins TRBV18 to TRBJ1-6; D ambiguous. Trimming stripped 6 bases from V and 7 bases from J, with 13 bases between. Germline V gene lookup returns CDR1 KGHSH and CDR2 LQKENI. CDR3 length: 14 residues. The CDR3 is CASSATVMNSPLHF. Written as DNA, the CDR3 is TGTGCCAGCTCTGCAACAGTTATGAATTCACCCCTCCACTTT.

The chain employs TRBV7-8 and TRBJ2-7; maybe TRBD1 (6 bases). In germline, CDR1 is SGHVS, CDR2 FQNEAQ. Trimming shortened V by 4 bases and J by 2 bases, and 21 bases separated the two germline ends. The CDR3 runs 17 residues. CDR3 sequence reads: CASSYTPMAGATYEQYF. CDR3 sequence (DNA): TGTGCCAGCAGCTATACCCCTATGGCAGGGGCTACCTACGAGCAGTACTTC.

V usage is TRBV6-6 and J usage is TRBJ1-4, with D possibly being TRBD1 (6 bases). This CDR3 is built from 16 residues. V lost 2 bases and J 7 bases, leaving 17 bases between the germline ends. Per the germline V gene, CDR1 is MNHNY and CDR2 is SVGAGI (reference sequence). CDR3 sequence reads: CASSYPNRAGSEKLFF. CDR3 nucleotides: TGTGCCAGCAGTTACCCTAACAGGGCAGGGAGTGAAAAACTGTTTTTT.

V and J are TRBV27 and TRBJ1-2; 7 bases are a match to TRBD1. CDR3 length: 14 residues. Germline CDR1 reads MNHEY; CDR2 reads SMNVEV (reference sequence). V shed 5 bases and J 4 bases; nucleotides not matched to a gene: 7. In DNA form, the CDR3 reads TGTGCCAGCAGTCCACGGACAGGACCCTATGGCTACACCTTC. Residues: CASSPRTGPYGYTF.